These T cell receptor beta chains were read from a single sample in a study of tumor-infiltrating lymphocytes in oesophageal squamous cell carcinoma. One entry per CDR3 protein results from TCRdb running MiXCR on the PCR reads. The sample includes about 12,000 distinct CDR3 sequences, less than 55% of them seen just once. The sequenced sample was esophageal tumor tissue. All receptors come from a female donor with esophageal squamous cell carcinoma. The CDR3 runs from the conserved cysteine through the conserved F or W. The D gene is left open where the match is weak. Clone size is stated in some rows and not others, as once, few, many or a class when expanded.

V gene	clone size	J gene	D gene	CDR3 length	CDR3 protein	CDR3 DNA
TRBV7-3	-	TRBJ2-4	TRBD1	18	CASSWDSLERLLYNEQYF	TGTGCCAGCAGTTGGGACAGCCTTGAGCGGCTGCTGTACAATGAGCAGTACTTC
TRBV15	-	TRBJ2-5	-	15	CATSTPGRQKETQYF	TGTGCCACCAGCACCCCGGGCAGGCAAAAAGAGACCCAGTACTTC
TRBV6-6	many	TRBJ2-7	TRBD2	16	CASSYYRTSGSYEQYF	TGTGCCAGCAGTTACTACAGGACTAGCGGGTCCTACGAGCAGTACTTC
TRBV2	many	TRBJ2-1	TRBD2	14	CASSASGSYNEQFF	TGTGCCAGCAGTGCTAGCGGCTCCTACAATGAGCAGTTCTTC
TRBV7-2	many	TRBJ2-5	-	12	CASSLGRETQYF	TGTGCCAGCAGCTTAGGGCGGGAGACCCAGTACTTC
TRBV7-8	-	TRBJ2-7	-	15	CASSLAGGGADEQYF	TGTGCCAGCAGCTTAGCGGGAGGGGGAGCGGATGAGCAGTACTTC
TRBV11-1	-	TRBJ2-4	-	15	CASSFRMSTVNIQYF	TGTGCCAGCAGCTTTCGGATGTCCACTGTGAACATTCAGTACTTC
TRBV24-1	-	TRBJ2-3	TRBD2	18	CATSGTSGGAWGTDTQYF	TGTGCCACCAGTGGGACTAGCGGGGGGGCCTGGGGCACAGATACGCAGTATTTT
TRBV6-5	few	TRBJ2-1	TRBD2	17	CASSYKAGATSYNEQFF	TGTGCCAGCAGTTACAAAGCGGGGGCCACCTCCTACAATGAGCAGTTCTTC
TRBV6-1	-	TRBJ2-5	TRBD1	15	CASSEGTGNGKTQYF	TGTGCCAGCAGTGAAGGGACAGGGAACGGAAAGACCCAGTACTTC
TRBV19	-	TRBJ1-2	-	15	CASTKSRVSDYGYTF	TGTGCCAGTACCAAATCGAGGGTCAGCGACTATGGCTACACCTTC
TRBV7-4	-	TRBJ1-4	TRBD1	15	CASSYRQGEKEKLFF	TGTGCCAGCAGCTATCGACAGGGGGAGAAGGAAAAACTGTTTTTT
TRBV7-6	many	TRBJ2-3	-	13	CASSLEFPDTQYF	TGTGCCAGCAGCTTAGAGTTCCCGGATACGCAGTATTTT
TRBV27	-	TRBJ2-1	-	15	CASKNRGRTYNEQFF	TGTGCCAGCAAAAATCGGGGGCGAACCTACAATGAGCAGTTCTTC
TRBV7-8	few	TRBJ2-4	TRBD1	13	CASSSITGDIQYF	TGTGCCAGCAGTTCAATCACAGGGGACATTCAGTACTTC
TRBV24-1	-	TRBJ2-1	TRBD2	18	CATSDLSLTAGGPGEQFF	TGTGCCACCAGTGATTTGAGCCTTACAGCGGGAGGGCCGGGTGAGCAGTTCTTC
TRBV11-3	medium-sized	TRBJ1-5	-	14	CASSSLAVDQPQHF	TGTGCCAGCAGTAGCTTAGCAGTGGATCAGCCCCAGCATTTT
TRBV6-6	few	TRBJ2-7	TRBD1	14	CASSRDRGTYEQYF	TGTGCCAGCTCTCGGGACAGGGGGACCTACGAGCAGTACTTC
TRBV28	-	TRBJ2-7	TRBD1	14	CASSSIQGSYEQYF	TGTGCCAGCAGTTCTATACAGGGGTCCTACGAGCAGTACTTC
TRBV19	-	TRBJ2-4	TRBD2	17	CASSIDRTSGSANIQYF	TGTGCCAGTAGTATAGATCGGACTAGCGGGAGTGCGAACATTCAGTACTTC
TRBV11-2	-	TRBJ2-6	-	15	CASSSRESGANVLTF	TGTGCCAGCAGCTCTCGAGAGTCTGGGGCCAACGTCCTGACTTTC
TRBV7-2	few	TRBJ1-3	TRBD1	16	CASSFRRQGARNTIYF	TGTGCCAGCAGCTTCCGTCGACAGGGGGCAAGAAACACCATATATTTT
TRBV7-8	few	TRBJ2-1	TRBD2	16	CASSSSTSGNGREQFF	TGTGCCAGCAGCTCCTCGACTAGCGGGAATGGGAGGGAGCAGTTCTTC
TRBV12-3/TRBV12-4	-	TRBJ2-6	-	16	CASSFMGYSGANVLTF	TGTGCCAGCAGTTTCATGGGATACTCTGGGGCCAACGTCCTGACTTTC
TRBV5-6	many	TRBJ1-2	-	11	CASSINYGYTF	TGTGCCAGCAGCATCAACTATGGCTACACCTTC
TRBV7-6	-	TRBJ2-5	TRBD1	15	CASSPQGGRGETQYF	TGTGCTAGCAGCCCACAGGGGGGACGGGGGGAGACCCAGTACTTC
TRBV6-1	medium-sized	TRBJ2-1	TRBD1	14	CASTPGQGLNEQFF	TGTGCCAGCACCCCAGGACAGGGGTTAAATGAGCAGTTCTTC
TRBV6-1	many	TRBJ1-6	TRBD1	13	CASSNDRDSPLHF	TGTGCCAGCAGTAATGACAGGGACTCACCCCTCCACTTT
TRBV7-3	-	TRBJ2-1	TRBD2	16	CASSLSPTSGYNEQFF	TGTGCCAGCAGCTTATCGCCGACTAGCGGATACAATGAGCAGTTCTTC
TRBV7-2	few	TRBJ2-1	TRBD2	16	CASSFLAGRGANEQFF	TGTGCCAGCAGCTTCCTAGCGGGCCGTGGGGCCAATGAGCAGTTCTTC
TRBV6-5	-	TRBJ2-7	-	13	CASGRDNSYEQYF	TGTGCCAGCGGCCGGGACAACTCCTACGAGCAGTACTTC
TRBV7-6	-	TRBJ2-5	-	13	CASSLAVQETQYF	TGTGCCAGCAGCTTAGCGGTCCAAGAGACCCAGTACTTC
TRBV14	many	TRBJ2-5	-	15	CASSQGTARGETQYF	TGTGCCAGCAGCCAAGGGACTGCAAGGGGGGAGACCCAGTACTTC
TRBV9	many	TRBJ1-4	TRBD1	14	CASSEDRDHEKLFF	TGTGCCAGCAGCGAGGACAGGGATCATGAAAAACTGTTTTTT
TRBV7-3	-	TRBJ2-3	-	16	CASSVGWTVSTDTQYF	TGTGCCAGCAGCGTAGGGTGGACAGTCAGCACAGATACGCAGTATTTT
TRBV11-3	many	TRBJ2-1	TRBD2	16	CASSYISSGRNDEQFF	TGTGCCAGCAGCTACATTAGCAGCGGGAGAAACGATGAGCAGTTCTTC
TRBV6-1	-	TRBJ1-1	-	12	CAIRRGNTEAFF	TGTGCCATCCGAAGGGGGAACACTGAAGCTTTCTTT
TRBV5-1	-	TRBJ2-3	TRBD2	15	CASSKDSGKAYEQYF	TGCGCCAGCAGCAAAGATAGCGGGAAGGCCTACGAGCAGTATTTT
TRBV7-4	-	TRBJ1-1	TRBD1	14	CASSPGTGGTEAFF	TGTGCCAGCAGCCCCGGGACAGGGGGGACTGAAGCTTTCTTT
TRBV6-1	large	TRBJ2-5	TRBD1	17	CASSKFRQGAGAETQYF	TGTGCCAGCAGCAAATTTCGACAGGGGGCCGGGGCGGAGACCCAGTACTTC
TRBV6-1	medium-sized	TRBJ2-1	-	14	CASREKFSDNEQFF	TGTGCCAGCAGGGAAAAGTTTTCCGACAATGAGCAGTTCTTC
TRBV7-3	-	TRBJ1-1	TRBD1	15	CASSHTRGLNIEAFF	TGTGCCAGCAGCCACACCAGGGGGCTGAACATTGAAGCTTTCTTT
TRBV4-1	-	TRBJ2-2	-	14	CASSQGRDTGELFF	TGCGCCAGCAGCCAAGGGCGGGACACCGGGGAGCTGTTTTTT
TRBV5-1	-	TRBJ2-5	-	12	CASSASQETQYF	TGCGCCAGCAGCGCTTCACAAGAGACCCAGTACTTC
TRBV27	once	TRBJ2-1	TRBD1	15	CASRNRGRFYNEQFF	TGTGCCAGCAGGAACAGGGGGCGTTTCTACAATGAGCAGTTCTTC
TRBV7-2	-	TRBJ2-5	-	13	CASSRSREETQYF	TGTGCCAGCAGCCGGAGCCGGGAAGAGACCCAGTACTTC
TRBV10-3	-	TRBJ2-5	-	15	CAISESDLDGETQYF	TGTGCCATCAGTGAGTCGGACCTGGATGGGGAGACCCAGTACTTC
TRBV5-1	-	TRBJ1-1	TRBD1	16	CASSLLTGGGNTEAFF	TGCGCCAGCAGCTTGCTGACAGGGGGGGGGAACACTGAAGCTTTCTTT
TRBV7-9	-	TRBJ2-3	TRBD2	16	CASSVLAGGGTDTQYF	TGTGCCAGCAGCGTACTAGCGGGAGGGGGCACAGATACGCAGTATTTT
TRBV12-3/TRBV12-4	-	TRBJ2-7	-	14	CASSFRYEAYEQYF	TGTGCCAGCAGTTTCAGATATGAGGCCTACGAGCAGTACTTC
TRBV7-6	-	TRBJ2-5	-	16	CASSLVGTSSYNEQYF	TGTGCCAGCAGCTTAGTCGGGACAAGCTCCTACAATGAGCAGTACTTC
TRBV10-2	-	TRBJ2-7	TRBD1	14	CASSGTGGVGEQYF	TGCGCCAGCAGCGGGACAGGGGGTGTGGGCGAGCAGTACTTC
TRBV28	-	TRBJ2-1	-	16	CASSLPSEGGYNEQFF	TGTGCCAGCAGTTTACCCTCGGAGGGCGGCTACAATGAGCAGTTCTTC
TRBV7-8	few	TRBJ1-2	-	15	CASSLALTGNYGYTF	TGTGCCAGCAGCTTAGCTCTTACAGGGAACTATGGCTACACCTTC